The next 30 T cell receptor beta chains were all read from a single sample in a study of CD4 T cells in relation to SARS-CoV-2 and coronaviruses. Method: immunoSEQ multiplex PCR; TCRdb's copy keeps in-frame clones and lacks some. The sample has approximately 40,000 clones, 77% seen once; the top ten hold less than 3%. These receptors' antigens are unknown. Sequencing input: memory CD4+ T cells from PBMCs, cultured in vitro. The receptor set was obtained from an adult with COVID-19.

The chain recombines TRBV3-1 (or the pseudogene TRBV3-2) with TRBJ2-3, with D hard to call. Germline values: CDR1 LGHDT, CDR2 YNNKEL (reference sequence). Trimming stripped 3 bases from V and 3 bases from J, with 10 bases between. The CDR3 is made up of 14 amino acids. Written as DNA, the CDR3 is TGTGCCAGCAGCCACTCCGATACGACAGATACGCAGTATTTT. It translates to CASSHSDTTDTQYF.

CDR3 coding DNA: TGTGCCAGCACCGCTCTAGCGCACGCGAACACCGGGGAGCTGTTTTTT. Amino acid sequence: CASTALAHANTGELFF. The J gene is TRBJ2-2, the V gene TRBV7-2, with D possibly TRBD2 on 6 matching bases. The ends were cut back, 7 bases at V and 0 bases at J, with 15 bases in the middle. In germline, CDR1 is SGHTA, CDR2 FQGNSA. This CDR3 is 16 amino acids long.

This clone was picked up one time. This sequence joins TRBV7-3 and TRBJ2-1; TRBD2 might be the D (5 bases). Germline CDR1 reads SGHTA; CDR2 reads FQGTGA. V lost 4 bases and J 7 bases, leaving 17 bases between the germline ends. This CDR3 contains 15 residues. In DNA form, the CDR3 reads TGTGCCAGCAGCTCTTCTGAGGGAGTTTGGAATGAGCAGTTCTTC. It codes for CASSSSEGVWNEQFF.

The chain recombines TRBV24-1 with TRBJ2-7; 10 positions match TRBD1. The germline CDR1 and CDR2 sequences are KGHDR and SFDVKD. This CDR3 is 15 amino acids long. The J segment lost 2 bases and the V segment lost 4 bases, leaving 4 bases of the junction unmatched. DNA of the CDR3: TGTGCCACCAGTGAGTCGGGACAGGGGACCTACGAGCAGTACTTC. Translation gives CATSESGQGTYEQYF.

The chain links TRBV29-1 to TRBJ2-1; the D gene is possibly TRBD1 (5 bases). The CDR3 has 16 amino acids. V shed 0 bases and J shed 1 base, with 13 bases lying between them. Germline V CDR1 and CDR2: SQVTM, ANQGSEA. The CDR3, as DNA: TGCAGCGTTGAAGATCAGGGCAGGGCATCCTACAATGAGCAGTTCTTC. Its protein product is CSVEDQGRASYNEQFF.

This chain uses TRBV28 with TRBJ1-2; TRBD1 aligns across 8 bases. The V gene end was trimmed by 7 bases and the J gene end by 4 bases; junction bases not matched to a gene: 2. Germline CDR1 and CDR2: MDHEN and SYDVKM. The CDR3 extends over 12 amino acids. The CDR3 sequence is CASTGQGYGYTF. The DNA for the CDR3 is TGTGCCAGCACCGGACAGGGCTATGGCTACACCTTC.

The rearrangement links TRBV10-3 to TRBJ1-6; D gene unclear. This CDR3 region has 14 residues. V dropped 0 bases and J dropped 8 bases, with 8 bases sitting between them. Germline lookup yields CDR1 ENHRY and CDR2 SYGVKD. The CDR3 bases are TGTGCCATCAGTGAGTCCAAGGTGTATTCACCCCTCCACTTT. It yields the protein CAISESKVYSPLHF.

This clone was picked up one time. The chain carries TRBV4-1 and TRBJ2-3; 10 nucleotides match TRBD2. Trimming took 4 bases from V and 0 from J; bases not matched to a gene: 4. From germline, CDR1 is MGHRA and CDR2 YSYEKL. There are 16 residues in the CDR3. The CDR3 nucleotides are TGCGCCAGCAGCCGAGGACTAGCGGAAAGCACAGATACGCAGTATTTT. Translated: CASSRGLAESTDTQYF.

The rearrangement links TRBV30 to TRBJ2-7; 8 bases agree with TRBD2. After removal of 5 bases from V and 3 bases from J, the junction contained 3 bases not matched to a gene. The CDR3 consists of 12 residues. Germline V gene data show CDR1 as GTSNPN and CDR2 as SVGIG (reference sequence). In DNA, the CDR3 is TGTGCCTGGGGGACTAGTCTCTACGAGCAGTACTTC. Residues: CAWGTSLYEQYF.

This clone was picked up a small number of times. This chain joins TRBV6-5 and TRBJ2-7; D is uncertain. Trimming pared 7 bases from V and 0 bases from J, leaving 13 bases between. Germline CDR1 and CDR2: MNHEY and SVGAGI. The CDR3 spans 14 residues. The CDR3 protein is CASTSIVSSYEQYF. Written as DNA, the CDR3 is TGTGCCAGCACCAGTATAGTGAGCTCCTACGAGCAGTACTTC.

The chain employs TRBV5-1 and TRBJ2-5; TRBD1 is a possible D gene (6 bases). The CDR3 is 14 amino acids. V gave up 2 bases and J gave up 2 bases, with 10 bases separating them. Per germline, CDR1 SGHRS and CDR2 YFSETQ. The CDR3 spells CASSLQGIQETQYF. The CDR3 region has the DNA TGCGCCAGCAGCTTACAGGGAATACAAGAGACCCAGTACTTC.

This chain links TRBV13 with TRBJ2-7, with D perhaps TRBD2 (7 bases). Germline V gene sequence: CDR1 PRHDT, CDR2 FYEKMQ (reference sequence). The CDR3 length is 16 residues. The V gene lost 4 bases and the J gene lost 2 bases, with 18 bases spanning the gap. DNA for the CDR3: TGTGCCAGCAGCTGGGACGGGGGGCGGGGTACCTACGAGCAGTACTTC. Encoded protein: CASSWDGGRGTYEQYF.

This chain links TRBV19 with TRBJ1-1, with D possibly being TRBD1 (6 bases). The CDR3 has 13 amino acids. Deletions cut 5 bases from V and 1 base from J, with 8 bases between. The germline CDR1 and CDR2 sequences are LNHDA and SQIVND (reference sequence). CDR3 nucleotides: TGTGCCAGTAGTGACAGGAAGAACACTGAAGCTTTCTTT. It translates to CASSDRKNTEAFF. Filled out from reference TRBV19 and TRBJ1-1, the complete variable domain reads DGGITQSPKYLFRKEGQNVTLSCEQNLNHDAMYWYRQDPGQGLRLIYYSQIVNDFQKGDIAEGYSVSREKKESFPLTVTSAQKNPTAFYLCASSDRKNTEAFFGQGTRLTVV.

The gene calls are TRBV12-5 and TRBJ2-2, with TRBD2 as a possible D gene (6 bases). V lost 7 bases, J lost 6 bases, and 9 bases lay in between. From germline, CDR1 is LGHNT and CDR2 FRNRAP. The CDR3 runs 12 residues. CDR3 nucleotides: TGTGCTAGTGCCCGGGAGTCCGGGGAGCTGTTTTTT. As protein: CASARESGELFF.

This clone was counted between two and nine times. CDR3 amino acids: CASSLRSAQETQYF. The CDR3 region has the DNA TGTGCCAGCAGCTTACGGTCAGCCCAAGAGACCCAGTACTTC. The chain has TRBV7-9 and TRBJ2-5; D is unclear. Germline lookup yields CDR1 SEHNR and CDR2 FQNEAQ (reference sequence). The CDR3 is 14 residues long. V shed 2 bases and J shed 1 base, with 8 bases lying between them.

The V gene is TRBV7-8, the J gene TRBJ2-7; D call uncertain. Germline CDR1 SGHVS, CDR2 FQNEAQ. The CDR3 covers 13 residues. Trimming removed 4 bases from V and 2 bases from J, with 9 bases in between. In nucleotides, the CDR3 is TGTGCCAGCAGCTCCCTGACCCCCTACGAGCAGTACTTC. It is translated as CASSSLTPYEQYF.

V gene TRBV15 combines with J gene TRBJ2-7, with 8 bases aligning to TRBD1. CDR3 size: 15 residues. Germline loops: CDR1 LNHNV, CDR2 YYDKDF (reference sequence). J gave up 2 bases and V 3 bases, and 6 bases lay outside the gene matches. CDR3 nucleotides: TGTGCCACCAGCAGGGGACAGGAATCCACCTACGAGCAGTACTTC. Its protein product is CATSRGQESTYEQYF.

This chain links TRBV30 with TRBJ2-2, with D possibly matching TRBD2 (5 bases). CDR3 length equals 16 residues. Trimming stripped 1 base from V and 5 bases from J, with 17 bases between. Germline V gene data show CDR1 as GTSNPN and CDR2 as SVGIG (reference sequence). The CDR3 DNA follows: TGTGCCTGGAGTGACGGCGGGTCGGTGCTGACCGGGGAGCTGTTTTTT. It yields the protein CAWSDGGSVLTGELFF.

This clone was detected only once. The chain couples TRBV19 to TRBJ2-7; perhaps TRBD2 as D (6 bases). V was cut by 3 bases and J by 4 bases, with 13 bases left in between. Germline CDR1 is LNHDA and CDR2 is SQIVND (reference sequence). The CDR3 has 14 residues. CDR3 nucleotides: TGTGCCAGTAGTATGGGAGGAGAGGATTACGAGCAGTACTTC. Encoded protein: CASSMGGEDYEQYF. The whole variable domain, remainder taken from reference TRBV19 and TRBJ2-7, is DGGITQSPKYLFRKEGQNVTLSCEQNLNHDAMYWYRQDPGQGLRLIYYSQIVNDFQKGDIAEGYSVSREKKESFPLTVTSAQKNPTAFYLCASSMGGEDYEQYFGPGTRLTVT.

This chain joins TRBV10-3 and TRBJ2-1; 9 nucleotides agree with TRBD1. Losses at the gene ends were 7 bases for V and 7 bases for J; bases not matched to a gene: 8. Germline CDR1 and CDR2: ENHRY and SYGVKD. The length of the CDR3 is 14 residues. DNA of the CDR3: TGTGCCATCACTCCGGGACAGGGTTTGAATGAGCAGTTCTTC. It is translated as CAITPGQGLNEQFF.

J is TRBJ1-5 and V is TRBV6-6, with D tentatively TRBD1 (5 bases). The ends were cut back, 6 bases at V and 4 bases at J, with 19 bases in the middle. CDR3 length: 16 residues. The germline V gene encodes CDR1 MNHNY and CDR2 SVGAGI (reference sequence). CDR3 protein: CASRKAGDSRNQPQHF. Written as DNA, the CDR3 is TGTGCCAGCAGGAAGGCTGGAGACAGCCGAAATCAGCCCCAGCATTTT.

This sequence joins TRBV9 and TRBJ2-2; D is unclear. The CDR3 spans 14 residues. The V end was cut by 4 bases, the J end by 4 bases, with 11 bases between. The germline V gene encodes CDR1 SGDLS and CDR2 YYNGEE. Here the CDR3 DNA reads TGTGCCAGCAGCCGTAGCTTAGTCACCGGGGAGCTGTTTTTT. It encodes CASSRSLVTGELFF.

The chain links TRBV29-1 to TRBJ2-1; possibly TRBD1 or TRBD2 for D (5 bases each). V was trimmed by 4 bases and J by 10 bases, leaving 26 bases between them. This CDR3 is built from 16 residues. Germline values: CDR1 SQVTM, CDR2 ANQGSEA. The CDR3 DNA is TGCAGCGTTGCCTCATTCAAGCGGACTGGGGCTGGGGAGCAGTTCTTC. The encoded protein is CSVASFKRTGAGEQFF.

A few counts support this clone. The gene calls are TRBV28 and TRBJ2-1; D ambiguous. The V gene's germline CDR1 is MDHEN and CDR2 SYDVKM. The length of the CDR3 is 14 residues. The V gene lost 3 bases and the J gene lost 3 bases, with 9 bases spanning the gap. CDR3 nucleotide sequence: TGTGCCAGCAGTTTTGGCGCCAACTACAATGAGCAGTTCTTC. It is translated as CASSFGANYNEQFF.

The V gene is TRBV4-3, the J gene TRBJ2-7; D is unclear. The CDR3 covers 12 residues. V gave up 0 bases and J gave up 6 bases, with 6 bases separating them. Germline CDR1 reads LGHNA; CDR2 reads YSLEER. The CDR3 is CASSQDRVEQYF. The CDR3 nucleotides are TGCGCCAGCAGCCAAGATAGGGTCGAGCAGTACTTC.

The V gene is TRBV5-1, the J gene TRBJ1-1; 10 positions agree with TRBD1. Germline V gene lookup returns CDR1 SGHRS and CDR2 YFSETQ. The CDR3 totals 14 residues. Germline trimming cut 4 bases from V and 5 bases from J; bases unmatched to any gene: 5. The CDR3 region is CASSETGGRTEAFF. CDR3 coding DNA: TGCGCCAGCAGCGAGACAGGGGGCCGGACTGAAGCTTTCTTT.

This chain connects TRBV19 to TRBJ2-1; 12 bases are a match to TRBD2. The V gene's germline CDR1 is LNHDA and CDR2 SQIVND (reference sequence). The J segment lost 4 bases and the V segment lost 6 bases, leaving 1 base of the junction unmatched. The CDR3 contains 14 residues. The DNA for the CDR3 is TGTGCCAGTAGGACTAGCGGGGGTTACAATGAGCAGTTCTTC. Amino acid sequence: CASRTSGGYNEQFF.

The chain combines TRBV7-3 with TRBJ1-2; a weak D match, TRBD1 (6 bases). V was pared by 5 bases and J by 8 bases, with 12 bases between. This CDR3 is 12 amino acids long. Germline CDR1 and CDR2: SGHTA and FQGTGA. Written as DNA, the CDR3 is TGTGCCAGCAGCACATCAGGGGAAGGCTACACCTTC. Translation gives CASSTSGEGYTF.

CDR3 sequence reads: CASSPAGRGRTQYF. The CDR3 DNA sequence: TGTGCCAGCTCACCGGCGGGCCGGGGTCGGACCCAGTACTTC. V gene TRBV18 combines with J gene TRBJ2-5, with D tentatively TRBD2 (5 bases). This CDR3 is built from 14 residues. Between the trimmed V and J ends, which lost 3 bases and 7 bases, there was a span of 15 bases. Germline lookup yields CDR1 KGHSH and CDR2 LQKENI.

CDR3 sequence: CASSPRAGETQYF. Written as DNA, the CDR3 is TGTGCCAGCTCACCACGGGCGGGAGAGACCCAGTACTTC. V and J are TRBV18 and TRBJ2-5, with a possible D match to TRBD2 (5 bases). This CDR3 is built from 13 residues. The V gene lost 1 base and the J gene lost 4 bases, with 7 bases spanning the gap. Germline V lookup: CDR1 KGHSH, CDR2 LQKENI.